The entry that follows covers one T cell receptor beta chain sequence. No antigen is known for it. TCRdb re-derived calls from the RT-PCR reads in MiXCR, one entry per CDR3 protein. The data show 700,000 to 900,000 distinct CDR3 sequences, around 21% seen once. This entry comes from a study of response to subunit inactivated influenza vaccine. Broader study findings: Authors suggested seasonal influenza vaccinations each recruit few new T cells.

V lost 2 bases to trimming and J lost 3 bases, with 10 bases between them. Germline CDR1 KGHSH, CDR2 LQKENI. The CDR3 consists of 14 residues. Material: PBMCs from blood, obtained around 5 days after vaccination. The chain joins TRBV18 to TRBJ1-1; no clear D. This TCR came from a man in his fifties or sixties who received an inactivated influenza vaccine. The DNA for the CDR3 is TGTGCCAGCTCACCAGTGAAGGGATACACTGAAGCTTTCTTT. It specifies CASSPVKGYTEAFF.